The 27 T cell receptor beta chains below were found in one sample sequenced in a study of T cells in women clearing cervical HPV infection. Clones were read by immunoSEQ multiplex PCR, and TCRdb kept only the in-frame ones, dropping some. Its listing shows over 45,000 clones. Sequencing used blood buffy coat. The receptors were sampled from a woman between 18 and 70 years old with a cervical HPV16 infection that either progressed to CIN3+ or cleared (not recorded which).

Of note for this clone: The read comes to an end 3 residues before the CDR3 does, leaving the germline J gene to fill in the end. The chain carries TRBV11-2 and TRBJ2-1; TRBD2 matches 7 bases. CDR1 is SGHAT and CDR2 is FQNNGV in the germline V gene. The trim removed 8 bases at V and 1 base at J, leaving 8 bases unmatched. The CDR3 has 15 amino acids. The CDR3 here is CASQGVSGSYNEQFF. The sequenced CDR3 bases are TGTGCCAGCCAAGGGGTTAGCGGGTCCTACAATGAG.

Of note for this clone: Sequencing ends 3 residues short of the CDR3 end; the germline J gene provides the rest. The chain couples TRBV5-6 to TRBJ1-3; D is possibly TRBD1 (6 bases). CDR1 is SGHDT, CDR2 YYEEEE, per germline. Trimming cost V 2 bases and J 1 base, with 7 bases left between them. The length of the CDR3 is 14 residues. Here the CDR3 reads CASSLGQSGNTIYF. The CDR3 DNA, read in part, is TGTGCCAGCAGCTTAGGACAGTCTGGAAACACC.

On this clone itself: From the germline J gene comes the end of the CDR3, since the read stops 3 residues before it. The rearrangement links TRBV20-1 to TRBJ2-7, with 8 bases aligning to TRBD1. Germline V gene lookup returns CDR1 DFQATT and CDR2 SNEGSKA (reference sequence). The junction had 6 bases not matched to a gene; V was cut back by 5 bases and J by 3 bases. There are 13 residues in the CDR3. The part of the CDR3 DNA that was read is TGCAGTGCTTACAGGGGGGAAAACTACGAG. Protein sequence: CSAYRGENYE. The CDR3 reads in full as CSAYRGENYEQYF.

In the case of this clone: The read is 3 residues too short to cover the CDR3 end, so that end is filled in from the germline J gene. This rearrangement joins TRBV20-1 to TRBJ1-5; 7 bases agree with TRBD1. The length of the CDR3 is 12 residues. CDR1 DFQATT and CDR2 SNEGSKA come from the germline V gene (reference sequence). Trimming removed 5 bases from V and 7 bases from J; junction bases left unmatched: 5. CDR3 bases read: TGCAGTGCTCAGGGGGATAGCCAGCCC. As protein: CSAQGDSQP. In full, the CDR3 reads CSAQGDSQPQHF.

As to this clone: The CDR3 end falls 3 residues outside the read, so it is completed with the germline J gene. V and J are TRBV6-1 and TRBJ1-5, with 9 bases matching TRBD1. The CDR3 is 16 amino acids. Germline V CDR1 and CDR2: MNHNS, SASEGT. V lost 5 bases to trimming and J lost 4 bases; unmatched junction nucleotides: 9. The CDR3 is CASSQEGQGWNQPQHF. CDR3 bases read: TGTGCCAGCAGTCAAGAAGGACAGGGGTGGAATCAGCCC.

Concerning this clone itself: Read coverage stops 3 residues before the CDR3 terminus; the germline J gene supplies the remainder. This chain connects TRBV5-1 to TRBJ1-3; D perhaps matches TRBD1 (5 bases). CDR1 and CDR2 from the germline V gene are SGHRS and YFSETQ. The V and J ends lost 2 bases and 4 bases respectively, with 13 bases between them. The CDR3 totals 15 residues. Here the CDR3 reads CASSFSGFGGNTIYF. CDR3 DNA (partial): TGCGCCAGCAGCTTCTCAGGGTTTGGGGGAAACACC.

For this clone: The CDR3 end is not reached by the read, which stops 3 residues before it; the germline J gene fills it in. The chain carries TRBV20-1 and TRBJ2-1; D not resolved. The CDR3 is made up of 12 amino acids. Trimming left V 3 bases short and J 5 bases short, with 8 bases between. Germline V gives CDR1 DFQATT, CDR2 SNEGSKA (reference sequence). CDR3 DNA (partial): TGCAGTGCTAGTTGGCCGAACAATGAG. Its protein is CSASWPNNE. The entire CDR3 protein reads CSASWPNNEQFF.

CDR3 loop: CSASPSGGPQAQYF. The part of the CDR3 DNA that was read is TGCAGTGCTAGCCCTTCGGGAGGCCCACAGGCG. V usage is TRBV20-1 and J usage is TRBJ2-3; 7 bases align to TRBD2. The DNA ends 3 residues before the CDR3 does, and the rest of the CDR3 is filled in from the germline J gene. The CDR3 consists of 14 residues. In germline, CDR1 is DFQATT, CDR2 SNEGSKA (reference sequence).

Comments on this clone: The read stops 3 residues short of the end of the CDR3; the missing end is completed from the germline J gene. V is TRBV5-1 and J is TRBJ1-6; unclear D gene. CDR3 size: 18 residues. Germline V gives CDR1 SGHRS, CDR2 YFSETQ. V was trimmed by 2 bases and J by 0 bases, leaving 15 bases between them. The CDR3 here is CASSFNTRGSSYNSPLHF. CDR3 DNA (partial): TGCGCCAGCAGCTTCAATACACGGGGAAGCTCCTATAATTCACCC.

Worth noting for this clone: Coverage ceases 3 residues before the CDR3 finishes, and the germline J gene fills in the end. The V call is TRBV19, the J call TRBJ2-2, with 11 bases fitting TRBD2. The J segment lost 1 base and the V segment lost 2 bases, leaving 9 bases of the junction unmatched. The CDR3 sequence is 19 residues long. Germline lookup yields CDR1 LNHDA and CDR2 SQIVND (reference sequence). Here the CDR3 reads CASSILGLAGGQNTGELFF. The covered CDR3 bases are TGTGCCAGTAGTATATTAGGGCTAGCGGGGGGCCAGAACACCGGGGAG.

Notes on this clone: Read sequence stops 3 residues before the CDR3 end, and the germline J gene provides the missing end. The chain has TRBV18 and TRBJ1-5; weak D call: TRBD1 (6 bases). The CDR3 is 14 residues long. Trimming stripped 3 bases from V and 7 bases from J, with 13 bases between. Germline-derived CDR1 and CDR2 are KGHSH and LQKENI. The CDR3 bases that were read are TGTGCCAGCTCACCGGGCGAAGGGGGACAGCCC. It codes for CASSPGEGGQP. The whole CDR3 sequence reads CASSPGEGGQPQHF.

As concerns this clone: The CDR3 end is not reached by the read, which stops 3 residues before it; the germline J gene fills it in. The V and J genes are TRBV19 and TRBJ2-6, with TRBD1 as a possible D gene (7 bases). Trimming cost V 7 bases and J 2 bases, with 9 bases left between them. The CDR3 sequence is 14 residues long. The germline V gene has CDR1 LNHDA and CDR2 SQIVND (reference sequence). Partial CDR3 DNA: TGTGCCAGTACCAGGGGGGCTGGGGCCAACGTC. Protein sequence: CASTRGAGANV. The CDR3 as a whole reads CASTRGAGANVLTF.

CDR3 residues: CSARVAGAGNTIYF. The CDR3 DNA, read in part, is TGCAGTGCTAGAGTGGCGGGTGCCGGAAACACC. J is TRBJ1-3 and V is TRBV20-1; D gene ambiguous. Read coverage stops 3 residues before the CDR3 terminus; the germline J gene supplies the remainder. Germline lookup yields CDR1 DFQATT and CDR2 SNEGSKA (reference sequence). V was trimmed by 1 base and J by 4 bases, leaving 11 bases between them. The CDR3 contains 14 residues.

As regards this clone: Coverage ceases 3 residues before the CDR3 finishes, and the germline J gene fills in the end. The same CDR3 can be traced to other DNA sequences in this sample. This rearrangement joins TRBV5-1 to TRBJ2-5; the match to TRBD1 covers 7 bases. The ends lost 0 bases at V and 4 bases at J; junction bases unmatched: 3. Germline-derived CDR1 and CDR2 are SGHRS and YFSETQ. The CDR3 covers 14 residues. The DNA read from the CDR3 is TGCGCCAGCAGCTTGGGAGGGGGCGCAGAGACC. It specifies CASSLGGGAET. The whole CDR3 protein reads CASSLGGGAETQYF.

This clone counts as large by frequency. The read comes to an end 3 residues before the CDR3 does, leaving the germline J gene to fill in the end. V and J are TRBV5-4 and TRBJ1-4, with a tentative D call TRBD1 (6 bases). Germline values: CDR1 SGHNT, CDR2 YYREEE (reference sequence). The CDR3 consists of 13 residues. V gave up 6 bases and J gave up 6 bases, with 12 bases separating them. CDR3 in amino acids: CASTAWGHEKLFF. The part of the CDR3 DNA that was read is TGTGCCAGCACGGCCTGGGGGCATGAAAAA.

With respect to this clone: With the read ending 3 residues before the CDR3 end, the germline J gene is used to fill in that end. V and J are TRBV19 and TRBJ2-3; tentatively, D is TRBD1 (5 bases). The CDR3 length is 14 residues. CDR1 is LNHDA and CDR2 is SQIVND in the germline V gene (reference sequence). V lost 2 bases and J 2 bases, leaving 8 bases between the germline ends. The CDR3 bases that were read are TGTGCCAGTAGTATAAGACAGACCACAGATACG. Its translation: CASSIRQTTDT. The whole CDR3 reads CASSIRQTTDTQYF.

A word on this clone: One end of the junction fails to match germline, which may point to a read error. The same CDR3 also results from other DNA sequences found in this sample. CDR3 region: CASSAARGNTIYF. CDR3 DNA (partial): TGTGCCAGCAGCGCCGCACGGGGAAACACA. This chain links TRBV7-9 with TRBJ1-3; no reliable D call. Coverage ceases 3 residues before the CDR3 finishes, and the germline J gene fills in the end. The CDR3 is 13 amino acids. Germline-derived CDR1 and CDR2 are SEHNR and FQNEAQ (reference sequence). Full variable domain (outside the CDR3, taken from reference TRBV7-9 and TRBJ1-3): DTGVSQNPRHKITKRGQNVTFRCDPISEHNRLYWYRQTLGQGPEFLTYFQNEAQLEKSRLLSDRFSAERPKGSFSTLEIQRTEQGDSAMYLCASSAARGNTIYFGEGSWLTVV.

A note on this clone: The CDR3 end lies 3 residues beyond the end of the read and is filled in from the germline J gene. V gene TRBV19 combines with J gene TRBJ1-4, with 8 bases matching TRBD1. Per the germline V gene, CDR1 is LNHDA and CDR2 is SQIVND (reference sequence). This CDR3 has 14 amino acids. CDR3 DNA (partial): TGTGCCAGTAGTATCGCTCAGGGGGCCAACGTA. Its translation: CASSIAQGANV. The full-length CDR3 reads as CASSIAQGANVLFF.

The DNA read from the CDR3 is TGTGCCTGGGGTCCCTCTCCGGTAGGCGGCACCGGGGAG. Translating gives CAWGPSPVGGTGE. The complete CDR3 sequence is CAWGPSPVGGTGELFF. The rearrangement links TRBV30 to TRBJ2-2, with D hard to call. The read stops 3 residues short of the end of the CDR3; the missing end is completed from the germline J gene. The CDR3 is 16 residues long. CDR1 GTSNPN and CDR2 SVGIG come from the germline V gene (reference sequence). With 5 bases removed from V and 4 bases from J, the gap between germline ends came to 20 bases. Drawing the rest from reference TRBV30 and TRBJ2-2, the complete variable domain is SQTIHQWPATLVQPVGSPLSLECTVEGTSNPNLYWYRQAAGRGLQLLFYSVGIGQISSEVPQNLSASRPQDRQFILSSKKLLLSDSGFYLCAWGPSPVGGTGELFFGEGSRLTVL.

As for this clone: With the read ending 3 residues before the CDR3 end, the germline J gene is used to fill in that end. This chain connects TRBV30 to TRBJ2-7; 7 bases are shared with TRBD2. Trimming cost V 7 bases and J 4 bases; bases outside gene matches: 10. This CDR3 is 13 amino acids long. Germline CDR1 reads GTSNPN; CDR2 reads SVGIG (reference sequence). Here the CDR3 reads CASEGTGGYEQYF. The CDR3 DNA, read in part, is TGTGCCTCCGAGGGGACGGGGGGATACGAG.

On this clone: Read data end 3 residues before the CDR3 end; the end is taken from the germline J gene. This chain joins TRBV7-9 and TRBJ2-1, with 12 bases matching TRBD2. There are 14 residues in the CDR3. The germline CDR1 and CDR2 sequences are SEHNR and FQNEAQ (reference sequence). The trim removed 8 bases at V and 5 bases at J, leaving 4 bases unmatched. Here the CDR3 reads CASLRTSGNNEQFF. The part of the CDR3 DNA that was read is TGTGCCAGCCTAAGGACTAGCGGGAACAATGAG.

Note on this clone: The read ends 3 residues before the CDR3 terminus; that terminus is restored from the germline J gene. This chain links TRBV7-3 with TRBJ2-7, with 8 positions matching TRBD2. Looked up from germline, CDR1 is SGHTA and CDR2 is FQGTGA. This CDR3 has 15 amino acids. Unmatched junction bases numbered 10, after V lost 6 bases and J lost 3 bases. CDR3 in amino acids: CASSQTGGAGYEQYF. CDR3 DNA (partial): TGTGCCAGCAGTCAAACCGGGGGGGCTGGCTACGAG.

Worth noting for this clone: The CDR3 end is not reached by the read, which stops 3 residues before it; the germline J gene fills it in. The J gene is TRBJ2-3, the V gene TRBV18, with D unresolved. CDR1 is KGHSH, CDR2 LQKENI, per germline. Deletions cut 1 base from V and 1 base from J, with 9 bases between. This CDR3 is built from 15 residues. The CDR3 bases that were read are TGTGCCAGCTCACCACAGGCGGTTGGCACAGATACG. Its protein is CASSPQAVGTDT. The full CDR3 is CASSPQAVGTDTQYF.

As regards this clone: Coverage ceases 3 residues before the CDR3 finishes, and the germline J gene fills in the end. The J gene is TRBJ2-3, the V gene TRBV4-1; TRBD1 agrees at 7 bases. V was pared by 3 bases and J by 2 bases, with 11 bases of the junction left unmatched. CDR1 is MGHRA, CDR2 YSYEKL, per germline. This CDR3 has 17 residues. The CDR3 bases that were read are TGCGCCAGCAGCCACACACTAGGGGGCCCCCACACAGATACG. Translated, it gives CASSHTLGGPHTDT. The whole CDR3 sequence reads CASSHTLGGPHTDTQYF.

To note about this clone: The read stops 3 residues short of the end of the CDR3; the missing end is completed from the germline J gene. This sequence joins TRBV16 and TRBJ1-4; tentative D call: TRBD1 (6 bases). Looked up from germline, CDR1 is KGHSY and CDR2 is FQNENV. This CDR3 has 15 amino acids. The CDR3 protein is CASSLTQGVNSPLFF. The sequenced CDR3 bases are TGTGCCAGCAGCCTAACACAGGGCGTCAATTCACCA.

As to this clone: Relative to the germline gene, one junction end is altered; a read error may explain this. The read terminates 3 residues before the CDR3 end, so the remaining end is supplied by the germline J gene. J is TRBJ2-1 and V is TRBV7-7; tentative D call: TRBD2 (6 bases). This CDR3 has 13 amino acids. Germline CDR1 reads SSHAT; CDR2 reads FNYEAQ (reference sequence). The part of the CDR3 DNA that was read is TGTGCTAGCAGCTTAGCGGACAACAATGAG. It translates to CASSLADNNE. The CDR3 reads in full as CASSLADNNEQFF.

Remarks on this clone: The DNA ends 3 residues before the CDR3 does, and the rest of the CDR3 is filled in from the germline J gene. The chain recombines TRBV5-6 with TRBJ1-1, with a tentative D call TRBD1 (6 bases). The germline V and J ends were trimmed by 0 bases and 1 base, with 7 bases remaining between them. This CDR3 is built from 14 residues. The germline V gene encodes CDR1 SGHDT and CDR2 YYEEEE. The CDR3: CASSLVRGNTEAFF. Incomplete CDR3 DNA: TGTGCCAGCAGCTTGGTCAGGGGGAACACTGAA.